Listed below are T cell receptor beta chains from one sample, sequenced in a study of shared clonotypes between healthy human individuals. TCRdb's copy holds only in-frame clones and misses some; the assay was immunoSEQ multiplex PCR. The sample includes 2 million to 2.5 million clones, just under 95% of them seen just once. Sequences were obtained from naive CD4+ T cells from PBMCs. Receptors were obtained from a young man in good health. Some clones in this sample may be carry-over from other donors' samples. Both conserved end residues are part of each CDR3. The D gene is left open where the match is weak. The listing skips clone size in some rows; elsewhere it reads once, few, many or a size class.

d_gene	v_gene	abundance	len	j_gene	CDR3nt	CDR3aa
TRBD1	TRBV11-3	once	15	TRBJ2-1	TGTGCCAGCAGCCCACAGGGGGCCTCCTACAATGAGCAGTTCTTC	CASSPQGASYNEQFF
TRBD1	TRBV27	.	15	TRBJ1-4	TGTGCCAGCAGTTCGCCCGGGACAGGGAAGGAAAAACTGTTTTTT	CASSSPGTGKEKLFF
TRBD2	TRBV4-1	once	16	TRBJ2-7	TGCGCCAGCAGCCAACCGGGACTAGCCATATCCTACGAGCAGTACTTC	CASSQPGLAISYEQYF
TRBD1	TRBV12-5	once	16	TRBJ2-2	TGTGCTAGTGGTTTGGTTAGGGGACAGGGCACCGGGGAGCTGTTTTTT	CASGLVRGQGTGELFF
TRBD1	TRBV28	.	15	TRBJ1-5	TGTGCCAGCAGTAACGACAGGGTTGGCAATCAGCCCCAGCATTTT	CASSNDRVGNQPQHF
.	TRBV4-2	.	15	TRBJ1-3	TGTGCCAGCAGCCTCGCTCGGGGTAGGGGAAACACCATATATTTT	CASSLARGRGNTIYF
.	TRBV12-2	.	18	TRBJ2-2	TGTGCAAGTCGCTTGAGCCCCGTGACAGGGTTTGGCACCGGGGAGCTGTTTTTT	CASRLSPVTGFGTGELFF
.	TRBV15	.	14	TRBJ1-2	TGTGCCACCAGCAGAGTCGGGACGGTCTATGGCTACACCTTC	CATSRVGTVYGYTF
.	TRBV5-6	.	12	TRBJ1-3	TGTGCCAGCAGCTTGGCGAGAAACACCATATATTTT	CASSLARNTIYF
.	TRBV4-1	.	15	TRBJ2-2	TGCGCCAGCAGCCAACTCGGGAGGAACACCGGGGAGCTGTTTTTT	CASSQLGRNTGELFF
TRBD2	TRBV7-2	.	16	TRBJ2-5	TGTGCCAGCAGCTTAAACGGACTAGCGGGCCAAGAGACCCAGTACTTC	CASSLNGLAGQETQYF
.	TRBV14	once	13	TRBJ1-1	TGTGCCAGCAGCCCTCAGGTGGGCACTGAAGCTTTCTTT	CASSPQVGTEAFF
TRBD1	TRBV6-1	.	18	TRBJ1-5	TGTGCCAGCAGTGAAGAGTGGTCAGGGGGGCTTAGCAATCAGCCCCAGCATTTT	CASSEEWSGGLSNQPQHF
.	TRBV30	.	15	TRBJ2-1	TGTGCCTGGAGTGTAGCGCCCCTAGGATACAATGAGCAGTTCTTC	CAWSVAPLGYNEQFF
.	TRBV9	.	14	TRBJ2-3	TGTGCCAGCAGCGTAGCTAGCGCCACAGATACGCAGTATTTT	CASSVASATDTQYF
.	TRBV9	.	16	TRBJ2-3	TGTGCCAGCAGCGTACCCCCTGAGGGGGAAGCAGATACGCAGTATTTT	CASSVPPEGEADTQYF
.	TRBV4-3	.	15	TRBJ2-5	TGCGCCAGCAGCCAAGTCACAGGGCCTTCAGGGACCCAGTACTTC	CASSQVTGPSGTQYF
.	TRBV30	.	11	TRBJ1-2	TGTGCCTGGAGGGGGGGATATGGCTACACCTTC	CAWRGGYGYTF
TRBD1	TRBV6-5	.	15	TRBJ1-1	TGTGCCAGCAGTTACTTCGACAGGGGCGGCACTGAAGCTTTCTTT	CASSYFDRGGTEAFF
.	TRBV9	.	16	TRBJ2-3	TGTGCCAGCAGCGCCGGTTACGGGACTAGCACAGATACGCAGTATTTT	CASSAGYGTSTDTQYF
.	TRBV7-9	once	15	TRBJ1-1	TGTGCCAGCAGCCTCTCCGGACCCGAGAACACTGAAGCTTTCTTT	CASSLSGPENTEAFF
.	TRBV6-1	.	17	TRBJ1-3	TGTGCCAGCAGTGAAGTTCAGGGGCTAGTGGTTGGAAACACCATATATTTT	CASSEVQGLVVGNTIYF
.	TRBV5-1	.	13	TRBJ1-4	TGCGCCAGCAGCTTGGGGCACGGGGAAAAACTGTTTTTT	CASSLGHGEKLFF
.	TRBV27	.	13	TRBJ1-2	TGTGCCAGCAGTTTATCCCGGGGGATGGGCTACACCTTC	CASSLSRGMGYTF
.	TRBV7-9	.	13	TRBJ1-1	TGTGCCAGCAGTATCACGGGGAACACTGAAGCTTTCTTT	CASSITGNTEAFF
.	TRBV15	.	15	TRBJ2-7	TGTGCCACCAGCAGGGTTTGGGACGGTACCTACGAGCAGTACTTC	CATSRVWDGTYEQYF
TRBD2	TRBV23-1	.	16	TRBJ2-3	TGCGCCAGCAGTCATCGACGAGCGGGAGGGCCGGATACGCAGTATTTT	CASSHRRAGGPDTQYF
.	TRBV7-2	.	17	TRBJ2-7	TGTGCCAGCAGCGGGGGCCCCCGGAATCCCGCCTTCTACGAGCAGTACTTC	CASSGGPRNPAFYEQYF